This entry concerns a single T cell receptor beta chain. A few counts support this clone. This receptor's antigen is unknown. No base-level quality is on record; no much larger clone is a single base apart. Library preparation used the immunoSEQ multiplex PCR assay. The multiplex PCR relied on a mix of 60 forward primers for TCR Vbeta segments and 13 reverse primers for TCR Jbeta segments. A multiplex PCR assay on genomic DNA amplified the CDR3 region of rearranged TCR beta genes. The Illumina HiSeq System was used to sequence the amplified TCR beta libraries as 87-base-pair reads. Per the source publication's procedure: In a later analysis, some 80 million unique TCR beta chains were counted across the 666 repertoires, and around 10 million of these chains were shared by at least two donors. To remove PCR and sequencing errors, raw reads were error-corrected and collapsed into unique sequences using a nearest-neighbor algorithm that merged closely related sequences. To assign V, D and J gene segments, CDR3 sequences were aligned to IMGT reference sequences. Each retained sequence needed at least a six-nucleotide match to both a V gene segment and a J gene segment. Rearrangements were called productive when the CDR3 lacked stop codons and stayed in frame with V and J; all others were non-productive. CDR3 was defined according to IMGT convention as the region running from the second conserved V-encoded cysteine to the conserved J-encoded phenylalanine. The earlier analysis of approximately 500 of the donors excluded sequences that lacked an unambiguous match to a single V gene segment. In an earlier analysis of almost 600 of the donors, a V segment was called functional when productive rearrangements were above 56.7%, and segregating when the standard deviation between donors exceeded 5%. To diagnose cytomegalovirus status from the catalog of TCR beta chain sequences, a statistical classification framework was built. In a later analysis, V and J genes were assigned by comparing TCR nucleotide sequences against IMGT/GENE-DB human TR gene sequences. Using the TCRdist pipeline, a later analysis assigned CDR3 sequences along with most-parsimonious VDJ recombination scenarios. In a later analysis, every TCR beta chain was defined by the combination of its CDR3 amino acid sequence and its V-gene family, and reads without a unique V-gene family were dropped. In a later analysis, fewer than 600 highly shared, low-generation-probability nucleotide sequences were removed to address suspected cross-contamination and a sequencing artifact. In a later analysis, a clonal expansion index for each public chain was calculated from normalized within-repertoire ranks of inferred template counts. A later analysis computed generation probabilities with a VDJ recombination model fitted to out-of-frame rearrangements, and checked the results against IGoR. In a later analysis, hypergeometric tests were used to score TCR-TCR, TCR-HLA and TCR-CMV co-occurrence, with a repertoire-size bias correction applied to TCR pairs. In a later analysis, false discovery rates were estimated by permuting HLA or CMV assignments 20 times. A later analysis grouped co-occurring TCRs with DBSCAN, adding TCRdist sequence similarity when clustering within HLA-allele-positive subsets. Repertoires with fewer than 30,000 or more than 120,000 public chains, plus five repertoires with anomalous nucleotide sharing, were excluded from co-occurrence clustering. The table was pulled from immuneACCESS by TCRdb, which kept in-frame rearrangements only. Such tables lose some clones; where checked, under half of the loss comes from unresolved V genes, and the rest has no known cause. V and J calls and clone size follow that table, whereas D and trimming were derived from the DNA. The sample contains roughly 78,000 clones, about 60% of them found a single time. About 5.7% of the sample is in the top ten clones.

The data were obtained in a study of cytomegalovirus exposure and HLA in healthy donors (dated by TCRdb to 2016 to 2017). Regarding the study in general: An earlier analysis of about 530 of the donors reported approximately 280 Gb of sequence data and around 100 million unique TCR beta sequences obtained from approximately 180 million T cells. Approximately 310 gigabases of sequencing data and 80 million or so unique TCR sequences were included in an early release covering roughly 600 HLA-typed donors. Of the roughly 420 genotyped donors, less than 90% were placed in the genetic ancestry cluster associated with self-reported Caucasian donors. The study was designed to test whether signatures of past pathogen exposure could be identified by cataloging public T cell receptors. The study used immunosequencing to profile the T cell repertoires of more than 650 subjects and linked those repertoires to cytomegalovirus serostatus. A separate validation cohort of roughly 130 different subjects was used in addition to the roughly 670-subject first cohort. High-throughput TCR immunosequencing, statistical association of individual TCRs with disease status, and machine learning were combined to predict cytomegalovirus infection status. A later analysis re-analyzed previously published TCR beta repertoires from 550 to 700 donors and added high-resolution HLA genotyping to study TCR occurrence patterns. Rather than using new phenotypic data, the later analysis identified candidate immune exposures from TCR beta sequences and from how often those sequences occurred across donors. In an earlier analysis of 587 of the donors, high-throughput TCR beta sequencing was used to judge whether each TCR beta V gene segment behaved as functional or pseudogenic. Donor age, sex, ethnicity and CMV serostatus were compiled alongside the repertoire data. Genome-wide SNP genotypes for about 65% of the roughly 700 donors were used in a later genetic analysis, which treated that subset as a discovery cohort. Every repertoire in the discovery cohort had been generated on one and the same sequencing platform. Class I and class II HLA loci were covered by the typing at four-digit resolution. Typing coverage differed by locus: A, B, C, DRB1 and DQB1 were typed in about 629-640 donors, DQA1 in 500 to 550, DPA1 in over 600, and DPB1 in 450 to 480. Four or five DR-DQ haplotypes were treated as single units for association and clustering because of strong linkage in the cohort. Across approximately 400 genotyped donors of the cohort, an average of roughly 230,000 unique TCR beta nucleotide sequences per donor were sequenced, and roughly a sixth of those sequences were non-productive. What the work shows at the level of the full study, not this receptor alone: Presence/absence analyses assumed roughly uniform sequencing depth across donors, an assumption that may not hold. An association between a missense DCLRE1C variant and V-gene and J-gene trimming of TCR beta chains was found in a later genetic analysis and replicated in an independent cohort. The authors suggested that the approach could potentially be extended to other disease states and immunological phenotypes. Strong co-occurrence of HLA alleles, especially DR and DQ, made assigning TCR associations to individual alleles difficult. Cytomegalovirus status was reported to be diagnosed by the classifier with high specificity and sensitivity in both the original and validation cohorts. Some IMGT-functional V segments, including TRBV6-2 and TRBV6-3, could not be told apart with the 87-base-pair reads, so those segments were excluded. In a later analysis, most CMV-associated TCR beta chains were found to appear HLA-restricted, with HLA associations seemingly driven largely by CMV exposure. According to a later genetic analysis, donors in an Asian-associated ancestry cluster had fewer N-insertions in productive TCRs than the approximately 630-donor mean. The earlier analysis of 450 to 700 of the donors excluded around 17 rarely observed V segments, including chromosome 9 orphons, because counts were too low. A group of highly shared sequence variants was considered likely to be a technical artifact of the sequencing pipeline. In an earlier analysis of more than 500 of the donors, most TCR beta V segments appeared in productive rearrangements about 90% or about 30% of the time, broadly matching IMGT annotations. Because HLA typing was unavailable for some donors at each locus, only the typed subset was used in association tests. Compared with equally common non-associated chains, HLA-associated TCR beta chains in a later analysis were more clonally expanded and had lower generation probabilities. Specific HLA alleles were associated with 16,951 TCR beta sequences at a false discovery rate of 0.05 in a later analysis. Across donors, most TCR sequences were observed very rarely, whereas some public TCRs were present in many individuals. Several of the top co-occurrence clusters appeared to be linked to parvovirus B19, influenza, CMV and Epstein-Barr virus, according to a later analysis. Three of the identified cytomegalovirus-associated TCR beta chains were confirmed in vitro to be specific for cytomegalovirus antigens. Only TCR beta chains were sequenced in this cohort, and the absence of alpha or paired-chain data limited detectable features. A further reported finding was that TCR beta sequences accurately predicted the HLA-A and HLA-B alleles for most subjects in the first cohort. According to a later analysis, TCR association rates differed among HLA loci, with DRB1 alleles showing the most associated TCRs and HLA-C alleles showing the fewest. The only immune exposure information available for the cohort was CMV serostatus. A total of 150 to 200 TCR beta chains were listed by the study as associated with cytomegalovirus. Linkage disequilibrium might explain the correlated functional status among segregating V segments, but an unknown experimental factor could not be ruled out.

The CDR3 starts with the cysteine, ends with the phenylalanine, and has 11 residues. The retained sequence is limited to the CDR3, 33 bases, with the frame set at the first base. After removal of 4 bases from V and 8 bases from J, the junction retains 1 base not matched to a gene. CDR1 and CDR2 are read off the germline V gene (reference sequence) as MNHNY and SVGAGI. In total, roughly 670 healthy bone marrow donors made up the cohort. All cohort members were sampled while nominally healthy, although unrecorded immune exposures were likely present. The donor was CMV seropositive and was included in the group of 250 to 350 seropositive cohort members. A peripheral blood sample was collected from each donor, and TCR beta sequencing was performed on peripheral blood mononuclear cells. Genomic DNA extraction from the blood cell samples was performed with the Qiagen DNeasy Blood Extraction Kit.

The rearranged chain carries TRBV6-6 and TRBJ1-1; 7 middle bases align to TRBD1. The sequence was obtained from a man aged 25-45 years in good health and CMV-seropositive. Sequences were obtained from PBMCs. The CDR3 region: CASSLDREAFF. In nucleotide form, the sequence is TGTGCCAGCAGTTTGGACAGGGAAGCTTTCTTT.